The 23 T cell receptor beta chains given below trace back to one sample, sequenced in a study of OX40 agonist ivuxolimab in advanced cancers. Using immunoSEQ multiplex PCR, the repertoire was profiled, and TCRdb retains in-frame clones only, with some absent. Among roughly 80,000 clones listed, about 93% were seen once. The specimen comprised CD4+ or CD8+ T cells sorted from blood, sampled in a trial of the OX40 agonist ivuxolimab. The receptor source for this set is an adult with an advanced solid tumor such as melanoma, head and neck, liver or kidney cancer.

The V and J genes are TRBV5-4 and TRBJ1-1; D is unclear. The germline gives CDR1 SGHNT, CDR2 YYREEE (reference sequence). This CDR3 spans 11 amino acids. The V end was cut by 0 bases, the J end by 10 bases, with 7 bases between. As DNA, the CDR3 is TGTGCCAGCAGCTTGGGGACGAGAGCTTTCTTT. It yields the protein CASSLGTRAFF.

The chain combines TRBV13 with TRBJ1-1; possible D gene TRBD1, 5 bases. Trimming left V 4 bases short and J 4 bases short, with 10 bases between. Germline CDR1 PRHDT, CDR2 FYEKMQ (reference sequence). The CDR3 has 13 residues. The CDR3 loop is CASSWGLGTEAFF. The CDR3 DNA is TGTGCCAGCAGCTGGGGGTTGGGCACTGAAGCTTTCTTT.

This sequence joins TRBV5-8 and TRBJ2-1; the match to TRBD2 covers 9 bases. V lost 9 bases to trimming and J lost 2 bases; unmatched junction nucleotides: 6. This CDR3 is 14 amino acids long. The germline V gene encodes CDR1 SGHTS and CDR2 YDEGEE. For the CDR3, the DNA is TGTGCCACCCTTGGCGGGAGGGCCTACAATGAGCAGTTCTTC. Its translation is CATLGGRAYNEQFF.

The chain uses TRBV4-1 and TRBJ2-7; tentative D call: TRBD1 (5 bases). V lost 5 bases and J lost 2, with 13 bases in between. Germline CDR1 reads MGHRA; CDR2 reads YSYEKL. The length of the CDR3 is 14 residues. Here the CDR3 DNA reads TGCGCCAGCAGCGCCGACAGAGTTACCTACGAGCAGTACTTC. Amino acids: CASSADRVTYEQYF.

Sample share makes this clone large. This rearrangement joins TRBV5-5 to TRBJ1-1, with D tentatively TRBD1 (5 bases). V lost 4 bases and J lost 8, with 9 bases in between. Germline assignment: CDR1 SGHKS and CDR2 YYEKEE (reference sequence). This CDR3 is built from 11 residues. The CDR3 DNA reads as TGTGCCAGCAGCCCAGGACAAGAAGCTTTCTTT. This gives the protein CASSPGQEAFF.

This clone showed up just a few times. The chain links TRBV30 to TRBJ1-1, with a weak D call TRBD1 (5 bases). The V and J ends lost 4 bases and 3 bases respectively, with 9 bases between them. This CDR3 region has 12 residues. Germline lookup yields CDR1 GTSNPN and CDR2 SVGIG (reference sequence). The CDR3, as DNA: TGTGCCTGGAATCTGGGGGACACTGAAGCTTTCTTT. Translation: CAWNLGDTEAFF.

V usage is TRBV4-1 and J usage is TRBJ2-3; 9 bases map to TRBD2. This CDR3 is built from 15 residues. CDR1 is MGHRA, CDR2 YSYEKL, per germline. V lost 1 base, J lost 6 bases, and 5 bases stayed unmatched. This CDR3 is CASSQVRLAGDTQYF. The CDR3, as DNA: TGCGCCAGCAGCCAAGTAAGGCTAGCGGGGGATACGCAGTATTTT.

This chain links TRBV5-1 with TRBJ1-1, with no clear D. The CDR3 has 13 amino acids. Trimming removed 4 bases from V and 4 bases from J, with 11 bases in between. The germline CDR1 and CDR2 sequences are SGHRS and YFSETQ. The CDR3: CASSISDPTEAFF. CDR3 DNA sequence: TGCGCCAGCAGCATCTCCGACCCCACTGAAGCTTTCTTT.

This chain links TRBV29-1 with TRBJ2-1; 8 bases map to TRBD2. The CDR3 length is 13 residues. The V gene's germline CDR1 is SQVTM and CDR2 ANQGSEA. J lost 4 bases, V lost 4 bases, and 3 bases had no gene match. The CDR3 nucleotides read TGCAGCGTTGCGGCTAGCGGGTACAATGAGCAGTTCTTC. This codes for CSVAASGYNEQFF.

The V and J genes are TRBV10-3 and TRBJ1-1; unclear D gene. The CDR3 runs 14 residues. Germline CDR1 and CDR2: ENHRY and SYGVKD. Trimming pared 3 bases from V and 5 bases from J, leaving 13 bases between. The CDR3 loop is CAISDTSRSTEAFF. The CDR3 region has the DNA TGTGCCATCAGTGATACATCCCGGAGTACTGAAGCTTTCTTT.

The chain is built from TRBV19 and TRBJ2-7, with 7 nucleotides matching TRBD1. CDR1 and CDR2 from the germline V gene are LNHDA and SQIVND (reference sequence). Trimming at V came to 6 bases and at J to 1 base, leaving 12 bases not matched to a gene. The CDR3 has 16 amino acids. CDR3 residues: CASSNIGTVISYEQYF. Here the CDR3 DNA reads TGTGCCAGTAGCAATATCGGGACAGTCATTTCCTACGAGCAGTACTTC.

V is TRBV27 and J is TRBJ1-1; D call uncertain. The ends were cut back, 0 bases at V and 0 bases at J, with 8 bases in the middle. The CDR3 has 15 amino acids. CDR1 and CDR2 (germline): MNHEY, SMNVEV (reference sequence). The CDR3 protein is CASSLSGFMNTEAFF. The CDR3 DNA reads as TGTGCCAGCAGTTTATCGGGGTTTATGAACACTGAAGCTTTCTTT.

The chain uses TRBV27 and TRBJ2-1, with a weak D call TRBD2 (6 bases). Trimming removed 6 bases from V and 0 bases from J, with 12 bases in between. Per germline, CDR1 MNHEY and CDR2 SMNVEV (reference sequence). The CDR3 contains 15 residues. This chain's CDR3 is CASRAGFSSYNEQFF. CDR3 bases: TGTGCCAGCAGAGCGGGCTTTAGCTCCTACAATGAGCAGTTCTTC.

The rearrangement uses TRBV2 and TRBJ1-2; no clear D. The V end was cut by 4 bases, the J end by 6 bases, with 21 bases between. Germline-derived CDR1 and CDR2 are SNHLY and FYNNEI. The CDR3 loop spans 16 amino acids. This CDR3 is CASSAKRAERGDGYTF. CDR3 sequence (DNA): TGTGCCAGCAGTGCGAAGAGGGCCGAACGCGGAGATGGCTACACCTTC. Combining the CDR3 with reference TRBV2 and TRBJ1-2 gives the whole variable domain EPEVTQTPSHQVTQMGQEVILRCVPISNHLYFYWYRQILGQKVEFLVSFYNNEISEKSEIFDDQFSVERPDGSNFTLKIRSTKLEDSAMYFCASSAKRAERGDGYTFGSGTRLTVV.

The chain uses TRBV6-5 and TRBJ1-4, with a tentative D call TRBD1 (5 bases). The CDR3 runs to 13 residues. CDR1 is MNHEY and CDR2 is SVGAGI in the germline V gene. V shed 6 bases and J shed 7 bases, with 12 bases lying between them. CDR3 loop: CASRSGRGEKLFF. DNA of the CDR3: TGTGCCAGCAGATCAGGGAGAGGTGAAAAACTGTTTTTT.

The rearrangement joins TRBV28 to TRBJ1-1; no definite D call. V lost 5 bases and J lost 6, with 13 bases in between. This CDR3 spans 13 amino acids. Germline V gene data show CDR1 as MDHEN and CDR2 as SYDVKM. In DNA, the CDR3 is TGTGCCAGCAGTCCACTATCCGCCGCTGAAGCTTTCTTT. Translation gives CASSPLSAAEAFF.

This clone was recorded only once. The V and J genes are TRBV11-2 and TRBJ2-3; D not certain. The germline gives CDR1 SGHAT, CDR2 FQNNGV. Trimming cost V 6 bases and J 2 bases, with 15 bases left between them. The length of the CDR3 is 15 residues. The CDR3 DNA reads as TGTGCCAGCAGTTTAAGTGCAGCCCTCACAGATACGCAGTATTTT. Translation gives CASSLSAALTDTQYF. Full variable domain (outside the CDR3, taken from reference TRBV11-2 and TRBJ2-3): EAGVAQSPRYKIIEKRQSVAFWCNPISGHATLYWYQQILGQGPKLLIQFQNNGVVDDSQLPKDRFSAERLKGVDSTLKIQPAKLEDSAVYLCASSLSAALTDTQYFGPGTRLTVL.

This chain links TRBV5-1 with TRBJ2-1; the match to TRBD2 covers 7 bases. This CDR3 comprises 14 residues. Unmatched junction bases numbered 3, after V lost 1 base and J lost 5 bases. The germline CDR1 and CDR2 sequences are SGHRS and YFSETQ. This chain's CDR3 is CASSLSTSDNEQFF. In nucleotides, the CDR3 is TGCGCCAGCAGCTTGTCTACTAGCGACAATGAGCAGTTCTTC.

The rearrangement links TRBV5-4 to TRBJ2-3, with no clear D. V lost 4 bases and J lost 0, with 18 bases in between. The CDR3 contains 17 residues. The germline CDR1 and CDR2 sequences are SGHNT and YYREEE (reference sequence). CDR3 sequence (DNA): TGTGCCAGCAGCATCCCGTCTTTGACTTCTAGCACAGATACGCAGTATTTT. Encoded protein: CASSIPSLTSSTDTQYF.

This rearrangement joins TRBV4-1 to TRBJ2-7; the match to TRBD2 covers 12 bases. The V gene end was trimmed by 4 bases and the J gene end by 3 bases; junction bases not matched to a gene: 4. The germline CDR1 and CDR2 sequences are MGHRA and YSYEKL. This CDR3 is built from 15 residues. This CDR3 is CASSPRTSGDYEQYF. CDR3 bases: TGCGCCAGCAGCCCCCGGACTAGCGGGGACTACGAGCAGTACTTC.

This clone was seen just once. Other DNA sequences in the same sample also yield this CDR3. This CDR3 reads CSVAGGTGELFF. CDR3 DNA sequence: TGCAGCGTTGCAGGGGGTACCGGGGAGCTGTTTTTT. The chain couples TRBV29-1 to TRBJ2-2; TRBD1 agrees at 7 bases. The CDR3 consists of 12 residues. J gave up 5 bases and V 4 bases, and 1 base lay outside the gene matches. Germline V gene lookup returns CDR1 SQVTM and CDR2 ANQGSEA.

The CDR3 DNA reads TGTGCCACCAGCAGAGATAGGACAGGGTCGGACGAGCAGTACTTC. Protein product: CATSRDRTGSDEQYF. The rearrangement uses TRBV15 and TRBJ2-7; TRBD1 matches 8 bases. CDR1 LNHNV and CDR2 YYDKDF come from the germline V gene (reference sequence). The CDR3 covers 15 residues. The junction had 6 bases not matched to a gene; V was cut back by 0 bases and J by 5 bases.

CDR3 nucleotide sequence: TGCGCCAGCAGACCCCGGGACAGGGGTGAAGCTTTCTTT. Encoded protein: CASRPRDRGEAFF. This chain uses TRBV5-1 with TRBJ1-1, with 10 nucleotides matching TRBD1. The CDR3 consists of 13 residues. With 5 bases clipped from V and 7 bases from J, the junction kept 5 bases outside the gene matches. Germline values: CDR1 SGHRS, CDR2 YFSETQ.